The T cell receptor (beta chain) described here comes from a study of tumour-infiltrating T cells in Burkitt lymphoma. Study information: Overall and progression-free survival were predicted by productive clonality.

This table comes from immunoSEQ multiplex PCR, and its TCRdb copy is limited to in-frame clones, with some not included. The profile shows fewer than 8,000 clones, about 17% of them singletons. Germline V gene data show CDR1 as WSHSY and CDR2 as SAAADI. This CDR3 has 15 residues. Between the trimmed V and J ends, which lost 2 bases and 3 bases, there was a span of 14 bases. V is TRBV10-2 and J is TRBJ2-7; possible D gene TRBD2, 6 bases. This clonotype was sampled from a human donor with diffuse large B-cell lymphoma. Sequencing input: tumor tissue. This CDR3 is CASSEGSSGGYEQYF. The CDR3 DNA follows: TGCGCCAGCAGTGAGGGGAGTAGCGGAGGCTACGAGCAGTACTTC.